This T cell receptor beta chain was obtained from a study of cytomegalovirus exposure and HLA in healthy donors (dated by TCRdb to 2016 to 2017). Regarding the research as a whole: According to a later analysis, the 120 or so validation repertoires were produced on the same platform as the 666 repertoires of the first cohort. The study was designed to test whether signatures of past pathogen exposure could be identified by cataloging public T cell receptors. A separate validation cohort of 100 to 150 different subjects was used in addition to the roughly 720-subject first cohort. To predict cytomegalovirus infection status, the study combined high-throughput TCR immunosequencing, statistical association of individual TCRs with disease status, and machine learning.

This clone has more than one count but fewer than ten. It has no known antigen specificity. Qualities for individual bases were not recorded, and no much larger clone is one base off. Receptors were amplified or captured by the immunoSEQ multiplex PCR assay. In the paper's pipeline: A statistical classification framework was built for diagnosing cytomegalovirus status from the catalog of TCR beta chain sequences. TCRdb provides this immuneACCESS table in a form limited to in-frame rearrangements. Some clones are lacking; in checked studies, under half of them reflect an unresolved V gene, and why the rest are absent is not known. From that table come the V and J calls and clone size; the DNA was used to work out D and trimming. The sample table holds fewer than 200,000 clones, of which about 89% were seen once. The ten largest clonotypes hold about 7.2% of the sample. Taken from cysteine to phenylalanine, the CDR3 has 16 residues. Just the 48-base CDR3 DNA is kept, in frame starting at base 1. CDR1 SQVTM and CDR2 ANQGSEA were looked up in the germline V gene. V was cut back by 7 bases and J by 1 base, leaving a gap of 21 bases between them.

The donors belonged to the validation cohort of approximately 130 subjects, which was separate from the roughly 670-subject first cohort. General findings and caveats noted by the study authors: Cytomegalovirus status was reported to be diagnosed by the classifier with high specificity and sensitivity in both the original and validation cohorts. Of the cluster scores, around 95% were above 0 in a later analysis, which found that TCRs clustered in the first cohort also tended to co-occur in the 120 or so validation repertoires. It was suggested by the authors that the approach could potentially be generalized to other disease states and immunological phenotypes. Across donors, most TCR sequences were observed very rarely, whereas some public TCRs were present in many individuals. The validation cohort had no HLA typing available for a later analysis, so co-occurrence within that cohort was assessed over all 130 or so repertoires. A few of the identified cytomegalovirus-associated TCR beta chains were confirmed in vitro to be specific for cytomegalovirus antigens. A total of 150 to 200 TCR beta chains were listed by the study as associated with cytomegalovirus.

The sequence was collected from a man aged 25 to 40 in good health and CMV-seropositive. Material for sequencing was PBMCs. The chain is made from TRBV29-1 and TRBJ2-3; a weak D assignment points to TRBD1 (6 bases agree). The base sequence is TGCAGCGCCAGACCCAGGGGATTGAGTGGCACAGATACGCAGTATTTT. The resulting protein is CSARPRGLSGTDTQYF.